This T cell receptor (beta chain) was observed in a study of PD-1 blockade in classical Hodgkin lymphoma. Note on this clone: Antigen specificity is unknown.

Relapse after autologous stem cell transplantation occurred in every patient, and brentuximab vedotin exposure varied. Findings of the study overall: Later analyses included only patients treated at least 1 year post-ASCT. Before treatment, complete responders showed about the same diversity as newly diagnosed patients.

Repertoires were generated with immunoSEQ multiplex PCR, while TCRdb's copy carries only in-frame clones and drops some. This sample yields 20,000 to 25,000 clones, of which around 86% are seen a single time; about 20% belongs to the top ten. This CDR3 has 16 amino acids. The germline V gene has CDR1 SNHLY and CDR2 FYNNEI. V shed 7 bases, J shed 5 bases, and the junction held 14 bases outside the gene matches. Source: peripheral blood mononuclear cells (PBMCs), taken before the second cycle of nivolumab. The chain combines TRBV2 with TRBJ2-1; 7 nucleotides match TRBD2. The origin of this receptor is a human donor with classical Hodgkin lymphoma. CDR3 coding DNA: TGTGCCAGCATCGTGGGGAGACTAGCCCAAAACAATGAGCAGTTCTTC. Encoded protein: CASIVGRLAQNNEQFF.